Each of the 25 T cell receptor beta chains below was sequenced from the same sample in a study of response to subunit inactivated influenza vaccine. Via MiXCR, TCRdb re-called the RT-PCR reads, giving one row per CDR3 protein. The data contain 280,000 or so distinct CDR3 sequences, just over 20% of them singletons. The sample in question was PBMCs from blood, obtained 21 months after vaccination. These receptors all come from a man aged 45-69 years who received an inactivated influenza vaccine.

The V and J genes are TRBV4-1 and TRBJ2-1; 8 positions agree with TRBD2. J lost 9 bases, V lost 0 bases, and 7 bases had no gene match. There are 15 residues in the CDR3. Germline-derived CDR1 and CDR2 are MGHRA and YSYEKL. In nucleotides, the CDR3 is TGCGCCAGCAGCCAAGAGGGACTAGGCGGGTTTGAGCAGTTCTTC. Protein product: CASSQEGLGGFEQFF.

This chain joins TRBV5-1 and TRBJ2-3; 7 bases map to TRBD2. Looked up from germline, CDR1 is SGHRS and CDR2 is YFSETQ. CDR3 size: 15 residues. V was clipped by 2 bases and J by 1 base; unmatched bases: 4. CDR3 residues: CASSLAGPRTDTQYF. In DNA, the CDR3 is TGCGCCAGCAGCTTAGCGGGACCACGCACAGATACGCAGTATTTT.

This clonotype was counted between two and nine times. The rearrangement joins TRBV5-1 to TRBJ1-2, with 8 bases matching TRBD1. Germline V lookup: CDR1 SGHRS, CDR2 YFSETQ. V gave up 2 bases and J gave up 4 bases; unmatched junction bases: 7. CDR3 length: 15 amino acids. CDR3: CASSFWDRKTYGYTF. DNA for the CDR3: TGCGCCAGCAGCTTTTGGGACAGGAAAACCTATGGCTACACCTTC.

This clonotype was seen repeatedly, ten times or more. CDR3 amino acids: CASRGAANYGYTF. For the CDR3, the DNA is TGTGCCAGCAGGGGGGCAGCTAACTATGGCTACACCTTC. The chain uses TRBV7-2 and TRBJ1-2; D may be TRBD1 (6 bases). Germline assignment: CDR1 SGHTA and CDR2 FQGNSA. The V end lost 6 bases, the J end lost 0 bases, and 8 bases lay between the germline ends. This CDR3 has 13 residues.

This clonotype was found many times. One junction end does not reproduce the germline sequence, and a read error may be involved. The chain combines TRBV28 with TRBJ1-3, with D hard to call. The CDR3 runs to 12 residues. The germline V gene has CDR1 MDHEN and CDR2 SYDVKM. The CDR3 sequence is CASNSPGNTIYF. The CDR3 bases are TGTGCCAGCAACAGCCCTGGAAACACTATATATTTT.

The gene calls are TRBV25-1 and TRBJ2-3, with D unclear. The V gene lost 6 bases and the J gene lost 5 bases, with 12 bases spanning the gap. Germline values: CDR1 MGHDK, CDR2 SYGVNS. There are 13 residues in the CDR3. In DNA, the CDR3 is TGTGCCAGCAGCTGGACGGCCGGAGATACGCAGTATTTT. It specifies CASSWTAGDTQYF. The full variable domain, completed using reference TRBV25-1 and TRBJ2-3, is EADIYQTPRYLVIGTGKKITLECSQTMGHDKMYWYQQDPGMELHLIHYSYGVNSTEKGDLSSESTVSRIRTEHFPLTLESARPSHTSQYLCASSWTAGDTQYFGPGTRLTVL.

The table lists this clonotype with many counts. This rearrangement joins TRBV4-2 to TRBJ1-2; D uncertain. The CDR3 sequence is 14 residues long. V lost 0 bases to trimming and J lost 4 bases, with 9 bases between them. Germline values: CDR1 LGHNA, CDR2 YNFKEQ. The CDR3 DNA reads TGTGCCAGCAGCCAAGAGGTTGGGCTCTATGGCTACACCTTC. It encodes CASSQEVGLYGYTF.

This clonotype has just a few counts. The chain uses TRBV12-3 or TRBV12-4 and TRBJ1-1; no clear D gene. V dropped 6 bases and J dropped 1 base, with 9 bases sitting between them. CDR3 length: 13 residues. CDR3 bases: TGTGCCAGCAGAAAAGACTGGAACACTGAAGCTTTCTTT. This gives the protein CASRKDWNTEAFF.

This clonotype was found many times. The J gene is TRBJ1-1, the V gene TRBV12-3 or TRBV12-4; D might be TRBD1 (6 bases). This CDR3 comprises 13 residues. Trimming shortened V by 3 bases and J by 5 bases, and 10 bases separated the two germline ends. The CDR3 nucleotides read TGTGCCAGCAGTTTTCGGAGGGGGACTGAAGCTTTCTTT. This sequence encodes CASSFRRGTEAFF.

This clonotype showed up just a few times. The chain carries TRBV18 and TRBJ1-1; D might be TRBD1 (5 bases). Germline V lookup: CDR1 KGHSH, CDR2 LQKENI. V was pared by 3 bases and J by 3 bases, with 14 bases between. The CDR3 spans 15 residues. CDR3 residues: CASSPPQGFYTEAFF. In DNA, the CDR3 is TGTGCCAGCTCACCCCCGCAGGGCTTTTACACTGAAGCTTTCTTT.

The chain employs TRBV9 and TRBJ2-3, with D perhaps TRBD1 or TRBD2 (5 bases each). Germline CDR1 and CDR2: SGDLS and YYNGEE. The CDR3 runs to 14 residues. V lost 4 bases and J lost 6, with 15 bases in between. This chain's CDR3 is CASSLSRGGDTQYF. The CDR3, as DNA: TGTGCCAGCAGCCTCTCCCGGGGCGGGGATACGCAGTATTTT.

This clonotype was recorded a few times. The CDR3 spells CASKSGLAVQETQYF. The CDR3 nucleotides read TGCGCCAGCAAGTCGGGACTAGCAGTCCAAGAGACCCAGTACTTC. V usage is TRBV5-1 and J usage is TRBJ2-5, with TRBD2 matching 9 bases. Germline V gene data show CDR1 as SGHRS and CDR2 as YFSETQ. The ends lost 6 bases at V and 1 base at J; junction bases unmatched: 7. This CDR3 is built from 15 residues.

Many counts were recorded for this clonotype. The chain recombines TRBV20-1 with TRBJ1-2; perhaps TRBD1 as D (5 bases). V lost 3 bases to trimming and J lost 4 bases, with 9 bases between them. The CDR3 has 12 residues. The germline V gene encodes CDR1 DFQATT and CDR2 SNEGSKA (reference sequence). CDR3 in amino acids: CSASAGRYGYTF. CDR3 DNA: TGCAGTGCTAGTGCAGGGCGCTATGGCTACACCTTC.

This clonotype was counted a few times. V gene TRBV12-3 or TRBV12-4 combines with J gene TRBJ1-4; D remains unclear. CDR3 size: 15 residues. With 8 bases removed from V and 7 bases from J, the gap between germline ends came to 20 bases. Written as DNA, the CDR3 is TGTGCCAGCGGGATCTTAGGGCCGGACGGTGAAAAACTGTTTTTT. Translating gives CASGILGPDGEKLFF.

This clonotype was detected a few times. The J gene is TRBJ1-5, the V gene TRBV19; 7 positions agree with TRBD1. J lost 3 bases, V lost 10 bases, and 6 bases had no gene match. This CDR3 comprises 13 residues. Germline CDR1 LNHDA, CDR2 SQIVND (reference sequence). CDR3 amino acids: CATSDRLNQPQHF. The DNA of the CDR3 is TGTGCCACCTCGGACAGGCTCAATCAGCCCCAGCATTTT.

There are a few counts of this clonotype. V is TRBV5-1 and J is TRBJ1-2, with no clear D. Germline CDR1 and CDR2: SGHRS and YFSETQ. There are 17 residues in the CDR3. Trimming took off 0 bases at V and 4 bases at J, with 19 bases between the two ends. CDR3 amino acids: CASSLGGRPEEGYGYTF. The CDR3 DNA reads as TGCGCCAGCAGCTTGGGTGGCAGGCCAGAAGAAGGCTATGGCTACACCTTC.

CDR3: CASSLRPYMGKPQHF. CDR3 DNA: TGTGCCAGCAGCTTGAGGCCCTACATGGGGAAGCCCCAGCATTTT. The V gene is TRBV5-8, the J gene TRBJ1-5; D is undetermined. Between the trimmed V and J ends, which lost 1 base and 8 bases, there was a span of 16 bases. CDR3 length equals 15 residues. The germline CDR1 and CDR2 sequences are SGHTS and YDEGEE.

Many counts were recorded for this clonotype. V usage is TRBV4-1 and J usage is TRBJ1-5; D is possibly TRBD1 (5 bases). CDR1 and CDR2 from the germline V gene are MGHRA and YSYEKL. Trimming removed 5 bases at V and 0 bases at J, with 8 bases between. The CDR3 runs to 14 residues. The CDR3 DNA reads as TGCGCCAGCAGCGTCGGGGGTAGCAATCAGCCCCAGCATTTT. The encoded protein is CASSVGGSNQPQHF.

In its sample, this clonotype was seen many times. For the CDR3, the DNA is TGTGCCAGCAGCTTGGGACCAGACAGGATCTACATGAACACTGAAGCTTTCTTT. It encodes CASSLGPDRIYMNTEAFF. V usage is TRBV5-6 and J usage is TRBJ1-1, with a possible D match to TRBD1 (6 bases). The CDR3 has 18 residues. V lost 0 bases, J lost 0 bases, and 18 bases lay in between. Germline CDR1 reads SGHDT; CDR2 reads YYEEEE.

This clonotype came up many times. The V call is TRBV7-9, the J call TRBJ1-5; D not resolved. This CDR3 contains 16 residues. Per the germline V gene, CDR1 is SEHNR and CDR2 is FQNEAQ (reference sequence). The V end lost 4 bases, the J end lost 2 bases, and 15 bases lay between the germline ends. The CDR3 coding sequence is TGTGCCAGCAGCTGGTGGCAAGGAAAGGGCAATCAGCCCCAGCATTTT. Amino acid sequence: CASSWWQGKGNQPQHF.

The rearrangement uses TRBV9 and TRBJ2-7; D is possibly TRBD2 (5 bases). CDR3 size: 15 residues. V shed 4 bases and J shed 4 bases, with 18 bases lying between them. Germline loops: CDR1 SGDLS, CDR2 YYNGEE. DNA of the CDR3: TGTGCCAGCAGCCCCGAAGCAATTAGCGCATACGAGCAGTACTTC. It yields the protein CASSPEAISAYEQYF. The full variable domain, in which reference TRBV9 and TRBJ2-7 provide the parts outside the CDR3, is DSGVTQTPKHLITATGQRVTLRCSPRSGDLSVYWYQQSLDQGLQFLIQYYNGEERAKGNILERFSAQQFPDLHSELNLSSLELGDSALYFCASSPEAISAYEQYFGPGTRLTVT.

This clonotype has just a few counts. The V call is TRBV9, the J call TRBJ1-3, with D possibly matching TRBD1 (6 bases). This CDR3 contains 15 residues. CDR1 and CDR2 (germline): SGDLS, YYNGEE. Trimming left V 3 bases short and J 2 bases short, with 12 bases between. The CDR3 is CASSATGLTGNTIYF. CDR3 in DNA: TGTGCCAGCAGCGCCACAGGGCTTACTGGAAACACCATATATTTT.

Only a few counts were recorded for this clonotype. The rearrangement links TRBV2 to TRBJ2-7, with D tentatively TRBD1 or TRBD2 (5 bases each). The CDR3 is 14 residues long. Per germline, CDR1 SNHLY and CDR2 FYNNEI. Trimming left V 6 bases short and J 2 bases short, with 14 bases between. CDR3 in amino acids: CASSTGTGTYEQYF. CDR3 in DNA: TGTGCCAGCAGCACCGGGACCGGAACCTACGAGCAGTACTTC.

This clonotype appeared a few times. The chain employs TRBV6-1 and TRBJ2-7; 9 nucleotides align to TRBD2. Germline V gene data show CDR1 as MNHNS and CDR2 as SASEGT. Trimming removed 6 bases from V and 2 bases from J; junction bases left unmatched: 8. The CDR3 has 15 residues. The CDR3 sequence is CASSPRIAGAYEQYF. The CDR3 DNA reads as TGTGCCAGCAGCCCTCGGATAGCGGGGGCCTACGAGCAGTACTTC.

This clonotype was picked up many times. V usage is TRBV19 and J usage is TRBJ1-3; D uncertain. The length of the CDR3 is 12 residues. V lost 5 bases to trimming and J lost 4 bases, with 6 bases between them. CDR1 LNHDA and CDR2 SQIVND come from the germline V gene (reference sequence). DNA for the CDR3: TGTGCCAGTAGTGGGCTCGGAAACACCATATATTTT. Its protein is CASSGLGNTIYF.